A selection of T cell receptor beta chains follows, all from one sample in a study of memory CD4+ T cells and cytomegalovirus serostatus. Assay used: immunoSEQ multiplex PCR; TCRdb lists only in-frame clones, some missing. Here the sample spans some 44,000 clones, more than 65% being singletons. The source material was memory CD4+ T cells from blood. These receptors were taken from an adult in good health and CMV-seronegative. Each CDR3 is given with its conserved first and last residue. A D gene is named only where the DNA matches it firmly. Expanded clones are given a class, and other clones once, few, many or no size at all.

v_call	clone_size	j_call	d_call	cdr3_nt	cdr3_aa
TRBV5-5	-	TRBJ1-5	-	TGTGCCAGCAGCTTGGTGGACTCCAATCAGCCCCAGCATTTT	CASSLVDSNQPQHF
TRBV7-9	few	TRBJ1-3	-	TGTGCCAGCAGCTTAGCTTACGGGGATTTAGCATGGAACACCATATATTTT	CASSLAYGDLAWNTIYF
TRBV5-1	few	TRBJ1-1	TRBD1	TGCGCCAGCAGCAGACAGGGGGCGCGGGACACTGAAGCTTTCTTT	CASSRQGARDTEAFF
TRBV29-1	few	TRBJ1-1	-	TGCAGCGTCGGGGCCCTTCAGGAAACTGAAGCTTTCTTT	CSVGALQETEAFF
TRBV30	-	TRBJ1-2	-	TGTGCCTGGAGTGGCAGGGGTGTTTATGGCTACACCTTC	CAWSGRGVYGYTF
TRBV9	-	TRBJ1-3	-	TGTGCCAGCAGCGCACAGTTTTATCCTGGAAACACCATATATTTT	CASSAQFYPGNTIYF
TRBV4-1	-	TRBJ2-4	-	TGCGCCAGCAGCCAAGAATCGACAGGCGGCAAAAACATTCAGTACTTC	CASSQESTGGKNIQYF
TRBV29-1	-	TRBJ2-2	TRBD1	TGCAGCGTAGCACGAGGAGCCGGGACAGGATACACCGGGGAGCTGTTTTTT	CSVARGAGTGYTGELFF
TRBV7-9	few	TRBJ1-4	-	TGTGCCAGCAGCTTGCAGGGACATGAAAAACTGTTTTTT	CASSLQGHEKLFF
TRBV6-5	-	TRBJ1-3	-	TGTGCCAGCAGTTACTCTTCAGGCAACTCTGGAAACACCATATATTTT	CASSYSSGNSGNTIYF
TRBV27	-	TRBJ1-6	-	TGTGCCAGCAGTTTATCGTTTGGGGGCCCTTCACCCCTCCACTTT	CASSLSFGGPSPLHF
TRBV7-9	-	TRBJ2-7	-	TGTGCCAGCAGCTTAGGGTTGTCGGCAGGGGTATCCTACGAGCAGTACTTC	CASSLGLSAGVSYEQYF
TRBV11-2	once	TRBJ2-2	-	TGTGCCAGCAGCTTAGGAGGAGTCCCCACCGGGGAGCTGTTTTTT	CASSLGGVPTGELFF
TRBV7-9	-	TRBJ2-1	TRBD1	TGTGCCAGCAGCCCACCCACCCAGACAGGGGGGTTTTACAATGAGCAGTTCTTC	CASSPPTQTGGFYNEQFF
TRBV11-2	-	TRBJ1-1	-	TGTGCCAGCAGCCCCTCCTTAAGAGGGGACACTGAAGCTTTCTTT	CASSPSLRGDTEAFF
TRBV11-2	-	TRBJ1-1	-	TGTGCCAGCAGCCCCAACCGGGGGAACACTGAAGCTTTCTTT	CASSPNRGNTEAFF
TRBV5-6	few	TRBJ1-1	-	TGTGCCAGCAGCTTGGCCATCAGGCCGAACACTGAAGCTTTCTTT	CASSLAIRPNTEAFF
TRBV4-1	few	TRBJ2-1	-	TGCGCCAGCAGCCCCCTGCCCTACAATGAGCAGTTCTTC	CASSPLPYNEQFF